This T cell receptor beta chain was recovered during a study of shared clonotypes between healthy human individuals (TCRdb year 2020). In terms of the full investigation: The cohort included three men and a couple of women between 18 and 49 years of age. Blood TCR repertoires of a handful of healthy adults were deeply sequenced to estimate repertoire size and the extent of clonotype sharing between individuals. Different laboratories and diverse techniques were used to prepare libraries and sequence TCR repertoires, to increase sequencing depth and limit assay-specific biases. Each donor's leukapheresis produced roughly between roughly 0.85 and 9.5 billion PBMCs.

For this clone: No cognate antigen has been identified for it. The sample holds no much larger clone one base away, and base qualities are not on file.

What the work shows at the level of the full study, not this receptor alone: Sampling was limited to blood, and TCR repertoires in tissue likely differ from TCR repertoires in blood. The small number of donors limited the genetic and exposure-history diversity represented. Pairwise subsampling led to the expectation that sequencing depth would affect the degree of clonotype sharing among donors.

Using the deep immunoSEQ assay, multiplex PCR amplified TCR CDR3 regions from genomic DNA. Extracted genomic DNA from each cell subset was spread evenly across all wells of several immunoSEQ 96-well plates, with each plate serving as a replicate. Each replicate PCR for unsorted PBMC received roughly 300 ng genomic DNA, equal to approximately 30,000 T cell genomes. Unsorted PBMC genomic DNA was sequenced across ten immunoSEQ deep assay plates. The purified libraries were quantified using a Qubit 3.0 fluorometer, sized with a Bioanalyzer 2100, and then quantified again using the KAPA Library Quantification kit. Every immunoSEQ 96-well plate was sequenced on a separate single-read 150-cycle Illumina NextSeq 550 flow cell. From the authors' description of their analysis: Because only junctional sequences without quality scores were contained in the immunoSEQ output, filtering matching that applied to full-length reads could not be performed. To assign V/J genes and CDR3, sequences were annotated against IMGT germline references using PyIR, a Python wrapper for IgBLAST v1.9. Any read was removed if the V/J assignment was weak (E-value above 1e-6), the CDR3 was missing, or the read contained stop codons, out-of-frame junctions, or ambiguous translated residues. V3J clonotypes were defined as sequences sharing the same inferred V gene, J gene, and CDR3 amino acid sequence. Percentage overlap between repertoires was computed as shared unique clonotypes divided by the size of the smaller repertoire. Richness of each repertoire was evaluated using RTK rarefaction, the Chao1 estimator, and Recon v2.1 estimates of unobserved clonotypes. Imported from immuneACCESS, the table was reduced by TCRdb to in-frame sequences with V and J called. These copies leave out some clones; in studies compared against another copy, an unresolved V gene accounts for under half, and the cause of the remainder is not known. From that table come the V and J calls and clone size; the DNA was used to work out D and trimming. The sample has 530,000 or so clones on record, almost 80% of them singletons. The ten most abundant clones make up 12% of the sample.

V is pared back by 5 bases and J by 3 bases, with 5 bases lying between the germline termini. For CDR1 and CDR2, the germline V gene (reference sequence) lists LNHDA and SQIVND. The CDR3 sequence holds 12 residues, the cysteine and phenylalanine included. Solely the CDR3 DNA is kept, with 36 bases framed from the first base. Donors were healthy HIV-negative adults with no recently reported acute infections or vaccinations. Every donor was a Caucasian adult residing in Nashville, Tennessee, USA. For unsorted samples, roughly 86 million PBMCs were counted and genomic DNA was extracted with the QIAamp DNA Blood Mini kit. Blood was collected by leukapheresis, and PBMCs were isolated by Ficoll-Histopaque density gradient centrifugation and then cryopreserved in liquid nitrogen vapor phase.

The specimen sequenced was PBMCs. This clonotype was obtained from a woman aged 35 to 49 in good health. Some clones in this sample may be carry-over from other donors' samples. The sequence links TRBV19 to TRBJ1-5, with the D gene not confidently named. The nucleotides are TGTGCCAGTAGTGGGCTCAATCAGCCCCAGCATTTT. Its protein product is CASSGLNQPQHF.